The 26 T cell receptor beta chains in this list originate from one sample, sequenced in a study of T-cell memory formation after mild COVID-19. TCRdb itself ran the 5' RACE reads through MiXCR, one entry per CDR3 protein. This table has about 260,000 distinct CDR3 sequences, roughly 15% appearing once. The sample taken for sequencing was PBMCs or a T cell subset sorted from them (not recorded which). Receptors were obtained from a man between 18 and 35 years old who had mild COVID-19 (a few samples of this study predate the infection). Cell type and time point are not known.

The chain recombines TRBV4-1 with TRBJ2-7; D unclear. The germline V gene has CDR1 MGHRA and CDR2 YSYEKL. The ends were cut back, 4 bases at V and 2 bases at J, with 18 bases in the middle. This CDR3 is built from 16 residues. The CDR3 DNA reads TGCGCCAGCAGCCCCCTGGAAACTACGGCAGCCTACGAGCAGTACTTC. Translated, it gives CASSPLETTAAYEQYF.

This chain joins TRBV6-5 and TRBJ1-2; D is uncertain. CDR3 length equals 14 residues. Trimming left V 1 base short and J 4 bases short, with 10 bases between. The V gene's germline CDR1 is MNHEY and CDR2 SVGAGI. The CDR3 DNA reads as TGTGCCAGCAGTTACTTGGGCGGAGTCTATGGCTACACCTTC. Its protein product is CASSYLGGVYGYTF.

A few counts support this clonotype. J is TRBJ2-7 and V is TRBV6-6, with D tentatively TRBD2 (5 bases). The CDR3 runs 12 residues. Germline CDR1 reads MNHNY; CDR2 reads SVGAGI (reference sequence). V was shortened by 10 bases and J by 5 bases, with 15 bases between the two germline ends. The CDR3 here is CAIGLGGDEQYV. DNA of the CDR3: TGTGCCATCGGCCTCGGAGGAGACGAGCAGTACGTC.

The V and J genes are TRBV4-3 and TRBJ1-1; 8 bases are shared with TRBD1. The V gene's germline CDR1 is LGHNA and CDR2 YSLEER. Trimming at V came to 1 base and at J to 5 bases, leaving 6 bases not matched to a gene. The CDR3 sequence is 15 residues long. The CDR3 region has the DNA TGCGCCAGCAGCCAAGCCCCAACAGGGGGGACTGAAGCTTTCTTT. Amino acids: CASSQAPTGGTEAFF.

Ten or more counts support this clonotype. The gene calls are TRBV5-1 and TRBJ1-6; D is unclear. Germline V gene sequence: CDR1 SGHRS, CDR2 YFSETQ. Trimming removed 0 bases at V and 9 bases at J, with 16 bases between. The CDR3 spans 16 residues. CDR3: CASSLAVGSGISPLHF. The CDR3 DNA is TGCGCCAGCAGCTTGGCCGTCGGCAGCGGGATTTCACCCCTCCACTTT.

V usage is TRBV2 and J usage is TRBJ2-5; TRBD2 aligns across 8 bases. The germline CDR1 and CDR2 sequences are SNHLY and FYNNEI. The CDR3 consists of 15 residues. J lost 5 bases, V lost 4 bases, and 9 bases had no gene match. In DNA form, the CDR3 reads TGTGCCAGCAGTGTCCGTGACGGGGGGGCCGAGACCCAGTACTTC. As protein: CASSVRDGGAETQYF.

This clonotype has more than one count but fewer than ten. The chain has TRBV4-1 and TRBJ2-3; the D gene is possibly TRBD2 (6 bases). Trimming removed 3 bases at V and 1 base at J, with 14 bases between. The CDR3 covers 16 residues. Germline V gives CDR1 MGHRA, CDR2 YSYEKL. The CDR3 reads CASSQSAGLGTDTQYF. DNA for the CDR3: TGCGCCAGCAGCCAGTCAGCGGGTCTGGGCACAGATACGCAGTATTTT.

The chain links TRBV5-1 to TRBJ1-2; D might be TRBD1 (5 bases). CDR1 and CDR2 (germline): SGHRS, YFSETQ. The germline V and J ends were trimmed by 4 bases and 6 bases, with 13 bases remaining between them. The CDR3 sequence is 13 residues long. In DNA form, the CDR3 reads TGCGCCAGCAGCCCCGACGGGGGTAATGGCTACACCTTC. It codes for CASSPDGGNGYTF.

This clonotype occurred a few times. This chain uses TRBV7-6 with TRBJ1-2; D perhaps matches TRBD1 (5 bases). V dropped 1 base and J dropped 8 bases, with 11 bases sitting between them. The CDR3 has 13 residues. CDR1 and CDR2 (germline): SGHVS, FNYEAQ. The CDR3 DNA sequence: TGTGCCAGCAGCTTAGATCAGGGAGGCGGCTACACCTTC. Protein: CASSLDQGGGYTF.

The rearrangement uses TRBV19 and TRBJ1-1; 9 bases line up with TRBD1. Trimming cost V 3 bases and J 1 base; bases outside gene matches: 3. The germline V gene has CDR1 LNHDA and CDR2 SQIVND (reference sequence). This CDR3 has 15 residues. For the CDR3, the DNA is TGTGCCAGTAGTATTGCGGACAGGGGGAACACTGAAGCTTTCTTT. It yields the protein CASSIADRGNTEAFF.

DNA for the CDR3: TGTGCCACCAGCCCCCGAAGGGGGGGTACCACTGAAGCTTTCTTT. Translating it yields CATSPRRGGTTEAFF. The rearrangement uses TRBV15 and TRBJ1-1; tentatively, D is TRBD1 (6 bases). The CDR3 is 15 amino acids. With 5 bases removed from V and 4 bases from J, the gap between germline ends came to 17 bases. Germline V CDR1 and CDR2: LNHNV, YYDKDF (reference sequence).

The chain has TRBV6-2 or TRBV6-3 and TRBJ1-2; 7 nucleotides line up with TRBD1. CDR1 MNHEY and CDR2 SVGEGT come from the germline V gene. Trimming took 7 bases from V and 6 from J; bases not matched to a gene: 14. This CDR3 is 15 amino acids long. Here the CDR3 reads CASIGSRPGTDGYTF. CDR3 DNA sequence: TGTGCCAGCATAGGAAGCCGTCCCGGGACAGATGGCTACACCTTC.

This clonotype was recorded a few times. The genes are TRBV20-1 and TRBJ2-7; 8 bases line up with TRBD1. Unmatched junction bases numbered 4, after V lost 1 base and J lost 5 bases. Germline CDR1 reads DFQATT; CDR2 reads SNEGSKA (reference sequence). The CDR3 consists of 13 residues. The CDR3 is CSARVQGANEQYF. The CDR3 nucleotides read TGCAGTGCTAGAGTCCAGGGGGCCAACGAGCAGTACTTC.

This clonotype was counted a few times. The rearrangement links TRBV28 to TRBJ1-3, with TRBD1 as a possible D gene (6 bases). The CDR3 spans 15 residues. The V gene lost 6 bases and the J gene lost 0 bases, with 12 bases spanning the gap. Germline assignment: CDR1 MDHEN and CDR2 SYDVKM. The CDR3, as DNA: TGTGCCAGCAGAACGACAGGCGTCTCTGGAAACACCATATATTTT. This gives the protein CASRTTGVSGNTIYF. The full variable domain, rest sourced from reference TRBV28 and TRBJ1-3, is DVKVTQSSRYLVKRTGEKVFLECVQDMDHENMFWYRQDPGLGLRLIYFSYDVKMKEKGDIPEGYSVSREKKERFSLILESASTNQTSMYLCASRTTGVSGNTIYFGEGSWLTVV.

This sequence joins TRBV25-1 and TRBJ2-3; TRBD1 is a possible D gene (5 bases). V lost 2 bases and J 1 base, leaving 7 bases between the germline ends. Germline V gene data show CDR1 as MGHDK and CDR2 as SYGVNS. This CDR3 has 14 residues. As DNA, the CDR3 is TGTGCCAGCAGTGAACCACAGGGCACAGATACGCAGTATTTT. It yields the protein CASSEPQGTDTQYF.

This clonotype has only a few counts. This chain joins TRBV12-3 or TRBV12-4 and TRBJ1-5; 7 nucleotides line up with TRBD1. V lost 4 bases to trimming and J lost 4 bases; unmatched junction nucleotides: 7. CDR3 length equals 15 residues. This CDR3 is CASSSTGAGNQPQHF. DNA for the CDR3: TGTGCCAGCAGTTCTACAGGGGCGGGAAATCAGCCCCAGCATTTT.

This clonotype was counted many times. The CDR3 protein is CASSARIQPQHF. In nucleotides, the CDR3 is TGTGCCAGCAGCGCCCGGATTCAGCCCCAGCATTTT. This chain joins TRBV6-9 and TRBJ1-5; D ambiguous. V was trimmed by 6 bases and J by 6 bases, leaving 9 bases between them. The germline V gene has CDR1 MNHGY and CDR2 SVAAGI. The CDR3 is 12 residues long.

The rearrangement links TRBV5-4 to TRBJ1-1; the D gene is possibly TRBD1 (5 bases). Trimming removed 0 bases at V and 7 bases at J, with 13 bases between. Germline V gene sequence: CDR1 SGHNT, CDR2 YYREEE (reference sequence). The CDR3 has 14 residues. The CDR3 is CASSLANRFGEAFF. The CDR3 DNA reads TGTGCCAGCAGCTTGGCTAACAGGTTCGGTGAAGCTTTCTTT.

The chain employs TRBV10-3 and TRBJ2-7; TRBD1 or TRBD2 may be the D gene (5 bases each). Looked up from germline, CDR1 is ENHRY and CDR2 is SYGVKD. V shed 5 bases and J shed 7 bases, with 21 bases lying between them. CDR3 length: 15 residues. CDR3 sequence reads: CAISKDSPGDQEQYV. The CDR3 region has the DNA TGTGCCATCAGTAAAGACAGTCCCGGGGATCAGGAGCAGTACGTC.

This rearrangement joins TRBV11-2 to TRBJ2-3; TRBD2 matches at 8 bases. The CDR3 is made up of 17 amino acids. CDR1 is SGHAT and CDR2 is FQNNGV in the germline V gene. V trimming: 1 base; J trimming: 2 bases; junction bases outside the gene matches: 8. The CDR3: CASSLVQAGASTDTQYF. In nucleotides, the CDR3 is TGTGCCAGCAGCTTAGTTCAAGCGGGGGCCTCCACAGATACGCAGTATTTT.

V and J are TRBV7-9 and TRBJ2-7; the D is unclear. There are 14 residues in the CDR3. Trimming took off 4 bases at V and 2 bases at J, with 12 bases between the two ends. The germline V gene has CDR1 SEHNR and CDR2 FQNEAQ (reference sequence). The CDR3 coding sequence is TGTGCCAGCAGCTCCACTGGCTCTGCCTACGAGCAGTACTTC. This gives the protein CASSSTGSAYEQYF.

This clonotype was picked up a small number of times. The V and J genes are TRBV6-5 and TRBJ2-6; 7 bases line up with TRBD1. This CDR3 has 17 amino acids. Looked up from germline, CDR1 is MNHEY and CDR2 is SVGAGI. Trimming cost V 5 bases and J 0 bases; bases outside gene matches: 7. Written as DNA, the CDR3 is TGTGCCAGCAGTCCCCGGACAGGCGCCTCTGGGGCCAACGTCCTGACTTTC. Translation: CASSPRTGASGANVLTF.

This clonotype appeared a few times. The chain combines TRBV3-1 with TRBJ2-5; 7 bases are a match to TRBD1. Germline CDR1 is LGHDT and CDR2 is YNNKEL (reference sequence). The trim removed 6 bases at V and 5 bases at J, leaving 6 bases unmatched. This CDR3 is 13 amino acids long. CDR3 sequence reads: CASRRGGRETQYF. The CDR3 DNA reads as TGTGCCAGCAGGCGAGGGGGCCGGGAGACCCAGTACTTC.

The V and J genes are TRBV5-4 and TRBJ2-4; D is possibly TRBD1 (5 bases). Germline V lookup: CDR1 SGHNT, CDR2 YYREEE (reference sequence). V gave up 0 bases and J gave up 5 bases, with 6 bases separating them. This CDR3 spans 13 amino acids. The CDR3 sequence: CASSLGQQNIQYF. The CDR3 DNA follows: TGTGCCAGCAGCTTGGGACAGCAAAACATTCAGTACTTC.

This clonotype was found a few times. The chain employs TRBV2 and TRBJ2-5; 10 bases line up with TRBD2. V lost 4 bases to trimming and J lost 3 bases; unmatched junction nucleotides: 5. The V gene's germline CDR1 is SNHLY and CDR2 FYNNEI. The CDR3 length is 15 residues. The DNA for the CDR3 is TGTGCCAGCAGTGTAGGACTAGCGGTTAAAGAGACCCAGTACTTC. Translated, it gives CASSVGLAVKETQYF.

The CDR3 sequence: CASSPGQGTGANVLTF. CDR3 in DNA: TGTGCCAGCAGTCCGGGACAGGGGACTGGGGCCAACGTCCTGACTTTC. V gene TRBV12-3 or TRBV12-4 combines with J gene TRBJ2-6; 10 bases line up with TRBD1. The CDR3 has 16 amino acids. Trimming took 5 bases from V and 2 from J; bases not matched to a gene: 3.